This T cell receptor beta chain originates from a study of CD8 T cells in ankylosing spondylitis. Study-level results: Prior work had noted some motif variants in reactive arthritis blood and synovial fluid. Researchers report that disease-linked clones proved CD8+ and relatively rare in peripheral blood. Characteristic of ankylosing spondylitis blood, it appeared, was a TCR beta motif comprising 7 to 9 highly homologous variants.

TCR beta libraries were made by quantitative 5'-RACE with molecular barcodes. From the 5' RACE reads, TCRdb called clonotypes with MiXCR, one entry per CDR3 protein. Of approximately 550,000 distinct CDR3 sequences in the sample, roughly 13% were seen once. This CDR3 has 16 residues. CDR1 and CDR2 from the germline V gene are SGHDT and YYEEEE. Trimming removed 2 bases from V and 0 bases from J; junction bases left unmatched: 3. This clonotype was detected many times. Its antigen remains unknown. The V call is TRBV5-6, the J call TRBJ2-2; 8 positions match TRBD1. This TCR came from a male donor with ankylosing spondylitis. The sample was blood, either unsorted or a sorted T cell fraction (not recorded which). CDR3 DNA sequence: TGTGCCAGCAGCTTCGGGACAGGCGCGAACACCGGGGAGCTGTTTTTT. Amino acid sequence: CASSFGTGANTGELFF.